These 3 T cell receptor beta chains were all obtained from the same sample, sequenced in a study of cytomegalovirus exposure and HLA in healthy donors. The study ran its PCR with 60 Vbeta and 13 Jbeta primers. Using immunoSEQ multiplex PCR, the repertoire was profiled, and TCRdb retains in-frame clones only, with some absent. The sample carries over 130,000 clones, 55% to 80% recorded once. Sequenced sample: PBMCs. Receptor source: an older woman in good health and CMV-seropositive.

The chain links TRBV28 to TRBJ2-5, with D perhaps matching TRBD1 (5 bases). Germline V gives CDR1 MDHEN, CDR2 SYDVKM. V lost 5 bases and J lost 1, with 11 bases in between. CDR3 length: 14 residues. The chain's CDR3 is CASSPGHFQETQYF. CDR3 bases: TGTGCCAGCAGTCCCGGACACTTCCAAGAGACCCAGTACTTC.

This clone was counted only a few times. V usage is TRBV7-8 and J usage is TRBJ1-1, with D perhaps matching TRBD1 (5 bases). Germline V gene data show CDR1 as SGHVS and CDR2 as FQNEAQ. This CDR3 has 15 amino acids. Deletions cut 1 base from V and 0 bases from J, with 9 bases between. CDR3 loop: CASSLEPGMNTEAFF. In DNA form, the CDR3 reads TGTGCCAGCAGCTTAGAGCCAGGGATGAACACTGAAGCTTTCTTT.

The chain employs TRBV5-1 and TRBJ2-1, with 8 positions matching TRBD2. The CDR3 extends over 18 amino acids. CDR1 is SGHRS and CDR2 is YFSETQ in the germline V gene. V shed 1 base, J shed 0 bases, and the junction held 9 bases outside the gene matches. CDR3 in amino acids: CASSLSSSGRSSYNEQFF. CDR3 coding DNA: TGCGCCAGCAGCTTGAGCTCTAGCGGGCGTAGCTCCTACAATGAGCAGTTCTTC.